Presented here are 8 T cell receptor beta chains from one specimen sequenced in a study of CD8 T cells in ankylosing spondylitis. These receptors' antigens are unknown. Findings and limits, study-wide: For ankylosing spondylitis blood, a TCR beta motif of 7 to 9 highly homologous variants appeared characteristic.

TCRdb independently ran MiXCR on the 5' RACE reads; one entry per CDR3 protein. The repertoire holds more than 600,000 distinct CDR3 sequences, roughly 19% seen once, with about 20% in the top ten. Input material: blood, either unsorted or a sorted T cell fraction (not recorded which). These TCRs come from a male donor with ankylosing spondylitis.

This clonotype has more than one count but fewer than ten. This chain joins TRBV11-1 and TRBJ2-1; 11 bases are shared with TRBD2. Germline V lookup: CDR1 SGHAT, CDR2 FQDESV (reference sequence). Trimming at V came to 3 bases and at J to 5 bases, leaving 3 bases not matched to a gene. The CDR3 spans 15 residues. This CDR3 is CASSFRLAGNNEQFF. Here the CDR3 DNA reads TGTGCCAGCAGCTTCCGACTAGCGGGGAACAATGAGCAGTTCTTC.

V gene TRBV27 combines with J gene TRBJ2-7; the D gene is possibly TRBD2 (6 bases). This CDR3 comprises 14 residues. Germline loops: CDR1 MNHEY, CDR2 SMNVEV (reference sequence). V was shortened by 2 bases and J by 3 bases, with 11 bases between the two germline ends. The CDR3 spells CASSLLWGDYEQYF. CDR3 in DNA: TGTGCCAGCAGTTTACTTTGGGGGGACTACGAGCAGTACTTC.

V usage is TRBV7-2 and J usage is TRBJ1-3; the D is unclear. The CDR3 is 15 amino acids. The germline CDR1 and CDR2 sequences are SGHTA and FQGNSA. The V end was cut by 5 bases, the J end by 4 bases, with 15 bases between. This chain's CDR3 is CASSIQTGGGNTIYF. Here the CDR3 DNA reads TGTGCCAGCAGCATCCAGACGGGTGGGGGAAACACCATATATTTT.

V gene TRBV20-1 combines with J gene TRBJ1-4; D possibly corresponds to TRBD1 (6 bases). The CDR3 length is 15 residues. Trimming cost V 2 bases and J 4 bases, with 14 bases left between them. Germline lookup yields CDR1 DFQATT and CDR2 SNEGSKA (reference sequence). This CDR3 reads CSARLRGQVNEKLFF. The DNA of the CDR3 is TGCAGTGCTAGATTACGGGGGCAGGTTAATGAAAAACTGTTTTTT.

This clonotype was counted ten times or more. The rearrangement uses TRBV5-1 and TRBJ1-1; 10 bases line up with TRBD1. Germline-derived CDR1 and CDR2 are SGHRS and YFSETQ. This CDR3 has 14 amino acids. The V segment lost 5 bases and the J segment 6 bases; nucleotides outside the gene matches: 7. The CDR3 nucleotides are TGCGCCAGCAGGCGGGACAGGGGTTTCGCTGAAGCTTTCTTT. Protein sequence: CASRRDRGFAEAFF.

This chain links TRBV20-1 with TRBJ2-5; D tentatively fits TRBD1 or TRBD2 (5 bases each). V gave up 6 bases and J gave up 5 bases, with 22 bases separating them. Germline V gene lookup returns CDR1 DFQATT and CDR2 SNEGSKA (reference sequence). This CDR3 region has 15 residues. The CDR3: CSASYPGTPRETQYF. DNA of the CDR3: TGCAGTGCCTCATATCCCGGGACCCCGAGGGAGACCCAGTACTTC.

This rearrangement joins TRBV12-3 or TRBV12-4 to TRBJ1-6; TRBD1 matches at 7 bases. CDR3 length: 12 residues. Trimming cost V 5 bases and J 14 bases; bases outside gene matches: 6. Here the CDR3 reads CASSGNRGALHF. The CDR3 DNA is TGTGCCAGCAGTGGGAACAGGGGCGCCCTCCACTTT.

Turning to this clonotype: One end of the junction does not line up with germline, which may come from a read error. This chain connects TRBV7-7 to TRBJ2-1; 7 bases are shared with TRBD2. CDR3 length: 15 residues. Germline V gene sequence: CDR1 SSHAT, CDR2 FNYEAQ (reference sequence). The CDR3 sequence: CASSLNPGGPNEQFF. The CDR3 nucleotides are TGTGCTAGCAGCTTAAATCCGGGGGGACCTAATGAGCAGTTCTTC. The full variable domain, rest sourced from reference TRBV7-7 and TRBJ2-1, is GAGVSQSPRYKVTKRGQDVTLRCDPISSHATLYWYQQALGQGPEFLTYFNYEAQPDKSGLPSDRFSAERPEGSISTLTIQRTEQRDSAMYRCASSLNPGGPNEQFFGPGTRLTVL.